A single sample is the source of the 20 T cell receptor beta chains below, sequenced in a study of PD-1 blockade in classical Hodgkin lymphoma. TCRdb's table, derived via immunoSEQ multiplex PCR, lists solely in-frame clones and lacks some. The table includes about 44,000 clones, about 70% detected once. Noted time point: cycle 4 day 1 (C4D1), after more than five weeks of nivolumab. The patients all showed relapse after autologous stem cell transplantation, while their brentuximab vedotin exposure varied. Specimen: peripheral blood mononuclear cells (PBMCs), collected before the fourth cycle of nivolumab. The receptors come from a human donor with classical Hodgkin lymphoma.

The chain's CDR3 is CASRSTGYGGELFF. The CDR3 nucleotides read TGTGCCAGTCGCTCTACAGGGTACGGCGGGGAGCTGTTTTTT. V and J are TRBV2 and TRBJ2-2; weak D call: TRBD1 (6 bases). CDR1 is SNHLY, CDR2 FYNNEI, per germline. V gave up 9 bases and J gave up 7 bases, with 18 bases separating them. The CDR3 is made up of 14 amino acids.

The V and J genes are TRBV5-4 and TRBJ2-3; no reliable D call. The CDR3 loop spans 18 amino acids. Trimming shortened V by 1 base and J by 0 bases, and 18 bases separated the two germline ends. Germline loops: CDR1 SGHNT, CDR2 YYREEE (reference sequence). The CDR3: CASSLTAQLVLSTDTQYF. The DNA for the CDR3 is TGTGCCAGCAGCTTGACAGCTCAACTGGTACTGAGCACAGATACGCAGTATTTT.

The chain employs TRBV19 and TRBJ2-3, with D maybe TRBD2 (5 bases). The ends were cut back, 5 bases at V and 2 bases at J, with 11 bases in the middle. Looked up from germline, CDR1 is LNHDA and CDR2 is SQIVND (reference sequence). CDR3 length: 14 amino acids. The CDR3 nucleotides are TGTGCCAGTAGTCCAGACTACACCACAGATACGCAGTATTTT. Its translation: CASSPDYTTDTQYF.

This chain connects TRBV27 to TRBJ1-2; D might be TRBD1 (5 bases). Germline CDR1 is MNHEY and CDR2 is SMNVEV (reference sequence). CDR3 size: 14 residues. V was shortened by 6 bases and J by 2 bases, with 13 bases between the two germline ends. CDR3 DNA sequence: TGTGCCAGCAGGGGGGTTAAGAGGAACTATGGCTACACCTTC. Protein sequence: CASRGVKRNYGYTF.

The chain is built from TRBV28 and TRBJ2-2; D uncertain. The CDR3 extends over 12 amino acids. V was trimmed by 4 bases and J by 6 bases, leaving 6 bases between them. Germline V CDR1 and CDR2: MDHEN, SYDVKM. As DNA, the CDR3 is TGTGCCAGCAGTTCCGAGCCCGGGGAGCTGTTTTTT. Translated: CASSSEPGELFF. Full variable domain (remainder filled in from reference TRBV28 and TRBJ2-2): DVKVTQSSRYLVKRTGEKVFLECVQDMDHENMFWYRQDPGLGLRLIYFSYDVKMKEKGDIPEGYSVSREKKERFSLILESASTNQTSMYLCASSSEPGELFFGEGSRLTVL.

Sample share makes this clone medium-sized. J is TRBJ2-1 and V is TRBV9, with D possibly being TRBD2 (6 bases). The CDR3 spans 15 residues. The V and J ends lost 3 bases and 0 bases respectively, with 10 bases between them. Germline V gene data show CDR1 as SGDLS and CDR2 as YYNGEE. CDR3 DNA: TGTGCCAGCAGCGCCGGAGGGAGCTCCTACAATGAGCAGTTCTTC. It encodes CASSAGGSSYNEQFF.

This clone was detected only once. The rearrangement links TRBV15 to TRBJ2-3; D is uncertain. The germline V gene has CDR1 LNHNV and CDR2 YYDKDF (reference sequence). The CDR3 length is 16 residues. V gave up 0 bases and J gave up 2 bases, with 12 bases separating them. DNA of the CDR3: TGTGCCACCAGCAGAGATCTGAGCCCCCCCACAGATACGCAGTATTTT. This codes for CATSRDLSPPTDTQYF.

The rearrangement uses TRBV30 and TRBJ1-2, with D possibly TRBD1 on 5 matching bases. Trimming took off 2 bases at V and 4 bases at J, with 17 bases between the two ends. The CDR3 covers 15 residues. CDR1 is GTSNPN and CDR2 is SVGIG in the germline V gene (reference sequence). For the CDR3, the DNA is TGTGCCTGGAGTTCGAATATGGGGGGTGCCTATGGCTACACCTTC. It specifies CAWSSNMGGAYGYTF.

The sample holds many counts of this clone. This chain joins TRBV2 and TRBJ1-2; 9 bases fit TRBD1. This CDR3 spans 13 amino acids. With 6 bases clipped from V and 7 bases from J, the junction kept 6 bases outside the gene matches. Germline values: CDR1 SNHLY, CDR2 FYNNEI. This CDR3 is CASSPGQGSGYTF. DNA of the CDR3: TGTGCCAGCAGCCCGGGACAGGGAAGTGGCTACACCTTC.

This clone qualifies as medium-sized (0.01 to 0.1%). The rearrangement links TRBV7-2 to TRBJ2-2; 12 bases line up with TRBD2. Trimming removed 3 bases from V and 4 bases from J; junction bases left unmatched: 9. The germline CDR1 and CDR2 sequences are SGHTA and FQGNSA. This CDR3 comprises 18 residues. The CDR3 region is CASSFLASGRAATGELFF. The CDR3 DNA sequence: TGTGCCAGCAGCTTCCTGGCTAGCGGGAGGGCGGCCACCGGGGAGCTGTTTTTT.

The CDR3 DNA sequence: TGTGCCAGCACCGACGGGGACTCTGGGGCCAACGTCCTGACTTTC. Amino acids: CASTDGDSGANVLTF. The chain carries TRBV2 and TRBJ2-6, with D possibly matching TRBD2 (5 bases). From germline, CDR1 is SNHLY and CDR2 FYNNEI. The CDR3 sequence is 15 residues long. Trimming removed 7 bases at V and 0 bases at J, with 10 bases between.

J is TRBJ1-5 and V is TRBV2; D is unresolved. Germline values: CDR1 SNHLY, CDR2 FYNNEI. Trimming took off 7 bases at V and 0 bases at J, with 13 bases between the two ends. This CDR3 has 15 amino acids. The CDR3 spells CASTIVADSNQPQHF. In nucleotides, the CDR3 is TGTGCCAGCACCATAGTTGCGGATAGCAATCAGCCCCAGCATTTT.

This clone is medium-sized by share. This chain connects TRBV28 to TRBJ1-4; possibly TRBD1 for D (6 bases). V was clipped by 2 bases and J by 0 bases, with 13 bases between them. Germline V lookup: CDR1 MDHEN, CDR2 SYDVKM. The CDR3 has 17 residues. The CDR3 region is CASSLGGGPATNEKLFF. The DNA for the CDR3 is TGTGCCAGCAGTTTAGGCGGGGGCCCTGCAACTAATGAAAAACTGTTTTTT.

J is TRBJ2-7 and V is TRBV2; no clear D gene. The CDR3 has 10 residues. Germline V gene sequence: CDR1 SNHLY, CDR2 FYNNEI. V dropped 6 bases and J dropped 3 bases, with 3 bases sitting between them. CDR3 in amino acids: CASSLYEQYF. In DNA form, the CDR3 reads TGTGCCAGCAGCCTCTACGAGCAGTACTTC.

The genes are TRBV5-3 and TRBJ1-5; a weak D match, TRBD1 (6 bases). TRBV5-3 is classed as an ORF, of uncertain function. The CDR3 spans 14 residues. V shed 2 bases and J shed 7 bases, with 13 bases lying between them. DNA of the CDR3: TGTGCCAGAAGCTTATCAGGGGTCGGCCAGCCCCAGCATTTT. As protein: CARSLSGVGQPQHF.

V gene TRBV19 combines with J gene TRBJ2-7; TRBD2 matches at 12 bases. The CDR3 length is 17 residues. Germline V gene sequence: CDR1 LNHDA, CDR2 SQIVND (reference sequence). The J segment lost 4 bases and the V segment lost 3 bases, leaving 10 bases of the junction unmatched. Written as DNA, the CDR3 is TGTGCCAGTAGTATTATCCCTAGCGGGAGGGTGGGGTACGAGCAGTACTTC. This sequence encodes CASSIIPSGRVGYEQYF.

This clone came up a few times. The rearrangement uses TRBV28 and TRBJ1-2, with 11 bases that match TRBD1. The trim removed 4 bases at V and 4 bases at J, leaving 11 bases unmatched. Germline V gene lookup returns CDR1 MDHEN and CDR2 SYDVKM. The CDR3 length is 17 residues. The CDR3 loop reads CASSWTSGTGGIYGYTF. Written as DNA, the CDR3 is TGTGCCAGCAGTTGGACCTCCGGGACAGGGGGAATCTATGGCTACACCTTC.

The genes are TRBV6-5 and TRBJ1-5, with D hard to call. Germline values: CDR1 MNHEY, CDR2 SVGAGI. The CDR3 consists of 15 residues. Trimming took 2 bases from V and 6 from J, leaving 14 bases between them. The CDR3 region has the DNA TGTGCCAGCAGTTACGAGGGTGCGGGCTTTCAGCCCCAGCATTTT. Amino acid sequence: CASSYEGAGFQPQHF.

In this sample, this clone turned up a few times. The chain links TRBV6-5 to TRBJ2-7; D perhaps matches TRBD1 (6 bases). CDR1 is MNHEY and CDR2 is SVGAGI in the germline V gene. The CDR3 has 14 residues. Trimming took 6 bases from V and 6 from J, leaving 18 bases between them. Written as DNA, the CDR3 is TGTGCCAGCAGCCGAGACAGGATAGTTACCGAGCAGTACTTC. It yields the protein CASSRDRIVTEQYF.

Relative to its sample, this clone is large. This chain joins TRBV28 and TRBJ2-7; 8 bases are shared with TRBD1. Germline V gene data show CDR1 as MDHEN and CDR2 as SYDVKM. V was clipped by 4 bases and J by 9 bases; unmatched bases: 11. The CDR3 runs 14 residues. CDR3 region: CASSSGGSTLGQYF. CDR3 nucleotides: TGTGCCAGCAGTTCAGGGGGCTCCACCCTGGGGCAGTACTTC.